The rows below give T cell receptor beta chains drawn from one sample of a study of T cell changes during pregnancy in multiple sclerosis. The repertoire was sequenced with immunoSEQ multiplex PCR; TCRdb's copy has only in-frame clones and lacks some. The sample lists 75,000 to 95,000 clones, almost 95% occurring once. Here the sequenced sample was peripheral blood, taken after pregnancy. Every receptor here comes from a female donor with multiple sclerosis, enrolled in a pregnancy study. The CDR3 runs from the conserved cysteine through the conserved F or W. The order of the fields is V gene, J gene, CDR3 protein.

TRBV7-6	TRBJ2-5	CASSFGQETQYF
TRBV21-1	TRBJ1-2	CASSNTGTGYGYTF
TRBV5-6	TRBJ1-2	CASSLGQGYYGYTF
TRBV19	TRBJ2-7	CASSIVAGGSEQYF
TRBV4-2	TRBJ2-3	CASSQGDMPTQYF
TRBV6-5	TRBJ2-1	CASREIRDSFNEQFF
TRBV7-2	TRBJ1-1	CASTLRGGADTEAFF
TRBV18	TRBJ2-3	CASSSTSDTDTQYF
TRBV7-9	TRBJ1-1	CASSEDMFPPTEAFF
TRBV28	TRBJ1-1	CASSSHRGRINTEAFF
TRBV5-1	TRBJ2-3	CASRNYRTDTQYF
TRBV2	TRBJ1-2	CASRRTGNYGYTF
TRBV5-8	TRBJ2-3	CASTRRGVDTQYF
TRBV7-6	TRBJ2-1	CASSLADRGSYNEQFF
TRBV9	TRBJ2-2	CASGTSQIGELFF
TRBV6-1	TRBJ2-7	CASGLAGIYEQYF
TRBV12-5	TRBJ1-2	CASGLMMTGTYGYTF
TRBV14	TRBJ1-1	CASSQGHEAFF
TRBV5-4	TRBJ2-7	CASSGTGQDVEQYF
TRBV7-5	TRBJ2-5	CVRSPRTSVIEETQYF
TRBV28	TRBJ1-2	CASSVHTGGVGYTF
TRBV4-1	TRBJ2-5	CASSLPVRGQETQYF
TRBV25-1	TRBJ2-7	CASSGDRNRGYEQYF
TRBV19	TRBJ1-1	CASRDPGDQAFF
TRBV7-9	TRBJ2-5	CASSTPGLAVETQYF
TRBV6-5	TRBJ1-1	CASSYHLQGGTEAFF
TRBV5-6	TRBJ2-7	CASSLPGLANHEQYF
TRBV5-1	TRBJ2-1	CASSFPEGTNEQFF
TRBV6-1	TRBJ2-3	CASRLAGGSDTQYF
TRBV7-2	TRBJ1-6	CASSLRTALMGTYNSPLHF
TRBV5-1	TRBJ1-2	CASSLTENYGYTF
TRBV25-1	TRBJ1-3	CASSVSGTGVFGNTIYF
TRBV7-6	TRBJ2-5	CASSPRAGADETQYF
TRBV11-2	TRBJ2-7	CASGRSSYEQYF
TRBV7-2	TRBJ2-2	CASSVGQGGIGELFF
TRBV5-4	TRBJ2-7	CASSFSDRTSAEQYF
TRBV5-1	TRBJ1-3	CASSLFPGSGNTIYF
TRBV19	TRBJ2-7	CASSDRDRGSYEQYF